These T cell receptor beta chains were read from a single sample in a study of blood T cell repertoires in COVID-19. TCRdb's table, derived via immunoSEQ multiplex PCR, lists solely in-frame clones and lacks some. The data contain about 200,000 clones, around 85% of them seen just once; the ten biggest clones take up about 2.4%. The specimen sequenced was peripheral blood. These receptor sequences come from a woman in her 70s with COVID-19, enrolled during active disease. Each CDR3 is given without its conserved first and last residue. The D gene is left open where the match is weak. Part of the rows lack a size; the others show once, few, many or a class for expanded clones.

>TRBD1|TRBJ1-3|18|TRBV7-8|NA
ASSLARLQGAQYSGNTIY
>NA|TRBJ1-1|17|TRBV21-1|NA
ASSKGRRRQARWNTEAF
>NA|TRBJ1-2|11|TRBV19|NA
ASSLGGRYGYT
>NA|TRBJ2-7|13|TRBV14|NA
ASSQKRAQRAEQY
>TRBD1|TRBJ2-7|10|TRBV5-4|NA
ASSGDSYEQY
>TRBD1|TRBJ1-5|14|TRBV19|NA
ASSPSDRGSNQPQH
>NA|TRBJ2-1|13|TRBV5-6|NA
ASSRRVSGYNEQF
>NA|TRBJ1-6|13|TRBV11-3|NA
ASSLVGRGGSPLH
>TRBD1|TRBJ2-7|15|TRBV5-4|once
ASSQGSRDRGLYEQY
>TRBD1|TRBJ1-3|17|TRBV7-2|NA
ASSSEGQVPAGSGNTIY
>NA|TRBJ1-3|13|TRBV5-1|NA
ASSLVAASGNTIY
>NA|TRBJ1-1|12|TRBV5-1|once
ASSLSYRVTEAF
>TRBD1|TRBJ1-2|16|TRBV7-9|NA
ASSLALGQGDNFRGYT
>NA|TRBJ1-1|11|TRBV6-5|once
ASSPPAGIEAF
>TRBD1|TRBJ1-2|12|TRBV3-1/TRBV3-2|NA
ASSPTGGNYGYT
>NA|TRBJ1-1|13|TRBV7-2|few
ASSLALHGNTEAF
>NA|TRBJ1-5|14|TRBV9|NA
ASSVGPVASTQPQH
>NA|TRBJ2-7|15|TRBV6-1|NA
ASSEALRRGRSYEQY
>TRBD2|TRBJ2-7|14|TRBV2|NA
ASKASGGADSYEQY
>TRBD2|TRBJ2-3|16|TRBV7-2|NA
ASSFILAGGAYTDTQY
>NA|TRBJ1-1|10|TRBV12-3/TRBV12-4|NA
ASSFWAYEAF
>NA|TRBJ1-1|11|TRBV7-8|NA
ASSPEARARAF
>TRBD1|TRBJ2-7|14|TRBV10-3|few
AISDYEGQGFREQY
>TRBD2|TRBJ2-7|12|TRBV10-3|once
AISPAGGPGEQY
>NA|TRBJ1-1|13|TRBV6-5|NA
ASSQGHKPNTEAF
>TRBD1|TRBJ1-1|19|TRBV6-6|NA
ASSHHPFTGQGFRTFTEAF
>NA|TRBJ1-1|11|TRBV12-5|NA
ASGFEPWTEAF
>TRBD1|TRBJ1-1|11|TRBV27|NA
ASFRTGSREAF
>TRBD1|TRBJ1-2|13|TRBV2|NA
ASSERGDRFYGYT
>TRBD1|TRBJ1-2|14|TRBV5-4|NA
ASSPRTGGNLYGYT
>TRBD2|TRBJ2-2|13|TRBV11-2|NA
ASSLLWREQGELF
>NA|TRBJ1-2|13|TRBV5-1|NA
ASSGRQPSNYGYT
>TRBD1|TRBJ1-2|12|TRBV18|few
ASSPTGTGDGYT
>NA|TRBJ1-5|12|TRBV18|NA
ASSDRNSNQPQH
>NA|TRBJ1-5|13|TRBV19|once
ASSIGGLGDQPQH
>TRBD1|TRBJ2-7|14|TRBV4-2|NA
ASSPTRDRVTYEQY
>TRBD1|TRBJ2-1|12|TRBV7-3|NA
ASSLDRGRDEQF
>NA|TRBJ1-1|12|TRBV3-1/TRBV3-2|NA
ASSHLTANTEAF
>TRBD1|TRBJ1-2|12|TRBV18|once
ASSPAGQGFGYT
>TRBD2|TRBJ2-3|14|TRBV3-1/TRBV3-2|NA
ASSLRTSGGADTQY
>NA|TRBJ1-1|12|TRBV5-1|NA
ASSYSTGTLAAF
>TRBD1|TRBJ1-1|14|TRBV9|NA
ASSVGQGGVRTEAF
>TRBD1|TRBJ2-2|14|TRBV7-2|once
ASSSPTGGHSGELF
>TRBD1|TRBJ2-7|13|TRBV7-8|few
ASRLRQGFSYEQY
>TRBD2|TRBJ2-1|15|TRBV9|NA
ASSPRLAGGSYNEQF
>NA|TRBJ1-5|13|TRBV19|NA
ASSITGWGNQPQH
>TRBD1|TRBJ1-2|12|TRBV5-4|NA
ASSQIQGSYGYT
>NA|TRBJ1-2|12|TRBV27|NA
ASSLAANSYGYT
>TRBD1|TRBJ2-7|13|TRBV11-2|NA
ASRGTGRPTREQY
>NA|TRBJ1-4|14|TRBV2|NA
ASRLGSVGTNEKLF
>TRBD1|TRBJ2-7|15|TRBV3-1/TRBV3-2|NA
ASSQETDRAPSYEQY
>TRBD1|TRBJ1-1|11|TRBV6-5|NA
ASSQQGGTEAF